What follows is one TCR beta chain and its context. The antigen is undetermined. The entry originates in a study of post-analysis software for immune sequencing data. The wider study: Relapsing-remitting, secondary progressive and progressive-relapsing forms made up the multiple sclerosis disease courses.

This CDR3 is built from 14 residues. Trimming took 2 bases from V and 6 from J, leaving 8 bases between them. Per the germline V gene, CDR1 is MNHEY and CDR2 is SVGAGI. Study-level results: Comparison with controls showed significantly lower normalized Chao1 diversity in multiple sclerosis patients. Controls had lower frequencies than patients of five TRBV segments, which included TRBV5-6, TRBV5-1 and TRBV20-1.

Libraries were made from TCR beta cDNA, and they carried unique molecular identifiers. TCRdb used MiXCR to reprocess the PCR reads, holding one entry per CDR3 protein. The table has roughly 430,000 distinct CDR3 sequences, over 30% seen once. The material sequenced was blood. This sequence was found in a girl aged 2 to 9 with multiple sclerosis. This chain joins TRBV6-5 and TRBJ1-6, with D unclear. DNA for the CDR3: TGTGCCAGCAGTTACGCCCAGATTAATTCACCCCTCCACTTT. Protein product: CASSYAQINSPLHF.